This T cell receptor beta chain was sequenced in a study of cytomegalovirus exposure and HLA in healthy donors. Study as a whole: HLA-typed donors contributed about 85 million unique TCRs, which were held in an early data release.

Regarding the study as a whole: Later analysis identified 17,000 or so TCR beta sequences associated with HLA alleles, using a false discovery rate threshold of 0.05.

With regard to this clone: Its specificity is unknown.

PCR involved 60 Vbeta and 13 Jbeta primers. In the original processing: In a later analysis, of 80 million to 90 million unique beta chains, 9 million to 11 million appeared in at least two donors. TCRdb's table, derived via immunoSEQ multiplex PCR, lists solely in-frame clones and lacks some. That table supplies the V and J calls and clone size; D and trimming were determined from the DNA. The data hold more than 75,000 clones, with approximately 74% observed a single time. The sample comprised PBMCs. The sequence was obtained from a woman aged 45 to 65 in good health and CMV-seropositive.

CDR3 DNA: TGTGCCAGCTCACCAGGCAGATTGAACACTGAAGCTTTCTTT. It yields the protein CASSPGRLNTEAFF. The chain is built from TRBV18 and TRBJ1-1; D uncertain. CDR1 KGHSH and CDR2 LQKENI come from the germline V gene. This CDR3 has 14 residues. The V end lost 2 bases, the J end lost 0 bases, and 7 bases lay between the germline ends.